The clone carrying this T cell receptor (beta chain) came up a few times. The antigen is undetermined. The data were obtained in a study of blood T cells in healthy people across ages. Study findings and constraints: PBMCs left unsorted prevented a conclusive naive versus antigen-experienced comparison. Estimated diversity across one million T cells was deemed an underestimate. Age advanced and TCR beta diversity per million T cells fell, roughly linearly.

V lost 0 bases, J lost 4 bases, and 12 bases lay in between. CDR1 and CDR2 from the germline V gene are KGHSH and LQKENI. The CDR3 totals 15 residues. Primers used in a second PCR of about 7 to 12 cycles were a sample-barcoded 5' primer and a J-beta primer mix. Each TCR beta cDNA got a 12-nucleotide random molecular identifier. TCRdb re-derived calls from the 5' RACE reads in MiXCR, one entry per CDR3 protein. The sample consists of more than 1.4 million distinct CDR3 sequences, about 43% of them appearing once. The sequenced sample was blood. V gene TRBV18 combines with J gene TRBJ1-2; D remains ambiguous. The receptor comes from a woman under 30 in good health. CDR3 DNA sequence: TGTGCCAGCTCACCACCGTCAGTGGGGTCCTATGGCTACACCTTC. This translates into CASSPPSVGSYGYTF.